The 17 T cell receptor beta chains below come from one sample, sequenced in a study of OX40 agonist ivuxolimab in advanced cancers. Measured with immunoSEQ multiplex PCR; TCRdb has only the in-frame clones, and not every one. The sample consists of approximately 100,000 clones, roughly 91% of them appearing once. The sequencing used CD4+ or CD8+ T cells sorted from blood, collected in a trial of the OX40 agonist ivuxolimab. The receptor set was obtained from an adult with an advanced solid tumor such as melanoma, head and neck, liver or kidney cancer.

The chain employs TRBV5-1 and TRBJ2-3; 8 positions match TRBD2. The V segment lost 2 bases and the J segment 0 bases; nucleotides outside the gene matches: 2. This CDR3 is built from 15 residues. The germline V gene has CDR1 SGHRS and CDR2 YFSETQ. In nucleotides, the CDR3 is TGCGCCAGCAGCTTAGCGGGGGTTAGCACAGATACGCAGTATTTT. Its protein product is CASSLAGVSTDTQYF.

The V and J genes are TRBV5-6 and TRBJ2-7; D possibly corresponds to TRBD2 (6 bases). There are 14 residues in the CDR3. Per the germline V gene, CDR1 is SGHDT and CDR2 is YYEEEE. V gave up 4 bases and J gave up 6 bases, with 17 bases separating them. CDR3 sequence (DNA): TGTGCCAGCAGCACCGGGACTTCCCCCGTCGAGCAGTACTTC. It specifies CASSTGTSPVEQYF. The variable domain in full, completed from reference TRBV5-6 and TRBJ2-7, reads DAGVTQSPTHLIKTRGQQVTLRCSPKSGHDTVSWYQQALGQGPQFIFQYYEEEERQRGNFPDRFSGHQFPNYSSELNVNALLLGDSALYLCASSTGTSPVEQYFGPGTRLTVT.

This clone was observed a handful of times. The rearrangement links TRBV28 to TRBJ1-6; D remains ambiguous. Per germline, CDR1 MDHEN and CDR2 SYDVKM. The CDR3 is 16 amino acids. Trimming pared 5 bases from V and 7 bases from J, leaving 18 bases between. For the CDR3, the DNA is TGTGCCAGCAGTCCACCGGAAGAGGAGCGAAATTCACCCCTCCACTTT. Protein: CASSPPEEERNSPLHF.

V usage is TRBV7-8 and J usage is TRBJ1-1; TRBD1 matches at 10 bases. V shed 5 bases, J shed 0 bases, and the junction held 6 bases outside the gene matches. The CDR3 is made up of 16 amino acids. Germline loops: CDR1 SGHVS, CDR2 FQNEAQ. The CDR3 loop is CASSMTGGALNTEAFF. In nucleotides, the CDR3 is TGTGCCAGCAGCATGACAGGGGGCGCTTTGAACACTGAAGCTTTCTTT.

J is TRBJ2-3 and V is TRBV6-1, with TRBD1 matching 8 bases. V shed 6 bases and J 5 bases; nucleotides not matched to a gene: 7. From germline, CDR1 is MNHNS and CDR2 SASEGT. The CDR3 totals 14 residues. Here the CDR3 DNA reads TGTGCCAGCAGACCGGGACAGGAGGTAGATACGCAGTATTTT. Its protein product is CASRPGQEVDTQYF.

The genes are TRBV2 and TRBJ2-5; D is perhaps TRBD1 or TRBD2 (6 bases each). V was shortened by 8 bases and J by 1 base, with 17 bases between the two germline ends. Germline V CDR1 and CDR2: SNHLY, FYNNEI. CDR3 length: 15 amino acids. The CDR3 coding sequence is TGTGCCAGCGGGTCGGGGGCCGGCTTCCAAGAGACCCAGTACTTC. It yields the protein CASGSGAGFQETQYF.

This chain uses TRBV5-4 with TRBJ2-1; possible D gene TRBD2, 5 bases. Trimming pared 2 bases from V and 10 bases from J, leaving 7 bases between. Per the germline V gene, CDR1 is SGHNT and CDR2 is YYREEE (reference sequence). This CDR3 contains 11 residues. The CDR3 region has the DNA TGTGCCAGCAGCTTCAGAGGGGAGCAGTTCTTC. This encodes CASSFRGEQFF.

The rearrangement joins TRBV15 to TRBJ2-7; D tentatively reads TRBD1 or TRBD2 (5 bases each). Trimming took 0 bases from V and 3 from J, leaving 15 bases between them. Germline CDR1 reads LNHNV; CDR2 reads YYDKDF (reference sequence). This CDR3 region has 16 residues. DNA for the CDR3: TGTGCCACCAGCAGAGAAGGTCCCGGGGCCCTCTACGAGCAGTACTTC. Its translation: CATSREGPGALYEQYF.

The chain employs TRBV19 and TRBJ2-5; a possible D gene is TRBD2 (7 bases). CDR3 length: 14 amino acids. Trimming cost V 4 bases and J 10 bases, with 19 bases left between them. Germline V CDR1 and CDR2: LNHDA, SQIVND (reference sequence). CDR3 loop: CASSKSSGGGDQYF. The DNA of the CDR3 is TGTGCCAGTAGTAAGTCCAGCGGAGGGGGGGACCAGTACTTC. Full variable domain (outside the CDR3, taken from reference TRBV19 and TRBJ2-5): DGGITQSPKYLFRKEGQNVTLSCEQNLNHDAMYWYRQDPGQGLRLIYYSQIVNDFQKGDIAEGYSVSREKKESFPLTVTSAQKNPTAFYLCASSKSSGGGDQYFGPGTRLLVL.

The rearrangement links TRBV6-1 to TRBJ2-5, with D possibly TRBD2 on 6 matching bases. The ends were cut back, 3 bases at V and 1 base at J, with 15 bases in the middle. Germline-derived CDR1 and CDR2 are MNHNS and SASEGT. This CDR3 has 16 residues. CDR3 DNA sequence: TGTGCCAGCAGTGATTCTCTAGCGATCTCCCAAGAGACCCAGTACTTC. This sequence encodes CASSDSLAISQETQYF.

The chain combines TRBV7-2 with TRBJ2-7, with 8 bases matching TRBD1. V shed 6 bases, J shed 5 bases, and the junction held 6 bases outside the gene matches. CDR3 length equals 13 residues. The V gene's germline CDR1 is SGHTA and CDR2 FQGNSA. The CDR3 DNA sequence: TGTGCCAGCAGGAGGACAGGGATGAACGAGCAGTACTTC. Its translation is CASRRTGMNEQYF.

The chain is built from TRBV10-3 and TRBJ2-7, with D perhaps given as TRBD1 or TRBD2 (5 bases each). This CDR3 has 16 residues. Looked up from germline, CDR1 is ENHRY and CDR2 is SYGVKD. Between the trimmed V and J ends, which lost 5 bases and 0 bases, there was a span of 17 bases. The DNA for the CDR3 is TGTGCCATCAGTCTCGCCTCCGGGGCGAGCTCCTACGAGCAGTACTTC. Its protein product is CAISLASGASSYEQYF.

The J gene is TRBJ1-2, the V gene TRBV28; tentatively, D is TRBD1 (5 bases). There are 14 residues in the CDR3. Trimming took 3 bases from V and 4 from J, leaving 12 bases between them. CDR1 is MDHEN and CDR2 is SYDVKM in the germline V gene. The CDR3 protein is CASSFTLRGYGYTF. In nucleotides, the CDR3 is TGTGCCAGCAGTTTTACCCTAAGGGGCTATGGCTACACCTTC.

The genes are TRBV28 and TRBJ2-3; perhaps D is TRBD1 or TRBD2 (7 bases each). This CDR3 region has 15 residues. Germline lookup yields CDR1 MDHEN and CDR2 SYDVKM. CDR3 residues: CSTRQGTGGQDTQYF. CDR3 DNA sequence: TGTTCAACACGTCAGGGGACGGGGGGACAGGATACGCAGTATTTT.

The CDR3 loop is CASSLGLTNNEQFF. DNA for the CDR3: TGTGCCAGCAGCCTCGGACTAACCAACAATGAGCAGTTCTTC. The genes are TRBV7-9 and TRBJ2-1, with D possibly matching TRBD2 (6 bases). The V gene lost 5 bases and the J gene lost 5 bases, with 13 bases spanning the gap. This CDR3 has 14 residues. CDR1 and CDR2 (germline): SEHNR, FQNEAQ (reference sequence).

J is TRBJ2-4 and V is TRBV5-6; 7 positions agree with TRBD2. Germline assignment: CDR1 SGHDT and CDR2 YYEEEE. With V trimmed by 0 bases and J by 4 bases, 13 bases remained unmatched. This CDR3 comprises 18 residues. The CDR3 sequence: CASSLVGRPGRGKNIQYF. CDR3 DNA sequence: TGTGCCAGCAGCTTGGTAGGCAGGCCGGGGAGGGGTAAAAACATTCAGTACTTC.

The gene calls are TRBV7-2 and TRBJ2-5; 7 bases align to TRBD2. This CDR3 spans 14 amino acids. J lost 5 bases, V lost 1 base, and 4 bases had no gene match. Germline lookup yields CDR1 SGHTA and CDR2 FQGNSA. CDR3 nucleotide sequence: TGTGCCAGCAGCTTAGGACTAGCTGGGGAGACCCAGTACTTC. Translation: CASSLGLAGETQYF. The full variable domain, completed using reference TRBV7-2 and TRBJ2-5, is GAGVSQSPSNKVTEKGKDVELRCDPISGHTALYWYRQSLGQGLEFLIYFQGNSAPDKSGLPSDRFSAERTGGSVSTLTIQRTQQEDSAVYLCASSLGLAGETQYFGPGTRLLVL.